These 6 T cell receptor beta chains came from one sample sequenced in a study of blood T cell repertoires in COVID-19. Sequencing used immunoSEQ multiplex PCR; TCRdb keeps in-frame clones, though not all of them. The table shows a few hundred thousand clones, with about nine tenths occurring only once. Sequenced: peripheral blood. The receptors originated from a man younger than 35 with active or convalescent COVID-19.

The genes are TRBV18 and TRBJ2-1, with 9 bases fitting TRBD1. Trimming removed 4 bases from V and 6 bases from J; junction bases left unmatched: 16. Germline values: CDR1 KGHSH, CDR2 LQKENI. The CDR3 loop spans 18 amino acids. This chain's CDR3 is CASSLLIQQGARSNEQFF. The CDR3 DNA is TGTGCCAGCTCACTTTTGATCCAACAGGGGGCGCGTAGCAATGAGCAGTTCTTC.

The gene calls are TRBV11-2 and TRBJ2-7, with 14 bases aligning to TRBD2. The CDR3 covers 18 residues. J gave up 1 base and V 3 bases, and 8 bases lay outside the gene matches. From germline, CDR1 is SGHAT and CDR2 FQNNGV. The CDR3 sequence is CASSFQEGLAGGSYEQYF. Written as DNA, the CDR3 is TGTGCCAGCAGCTTCCAAGAAGGACTAGCGGGGGGTTCCTACGAGCAGTACTTC.

The chain carries TRBV28 and TRBJ1-5; 8 nucleotides agree with TRBD1. The CDR3 loop spans 15 amino acids. Germline lookup yields CDR1 MDHEN and CDR2 SYDVKM. Germline trimming cut 5 bases from V and 6 bases from J; bases unmatched to any gene: 9. The CDR3 protein is CASSPPGGAGQPQHF. The CDR3 bases are TGTGCCAGCAGTCCCCCAGGGGGCGCGGGTCAGCCCCAGCATTTT.

This chain joins TRBV5-1 and TRBJ2-3; a possible D gene is TRBD1 (6 bases). V shed 1 base and J shed 1 base, with 7 bases lying between them. The germline V gene has CDR1 SGHRS and CDR2 YFSETQ. The CDR3 has 14 residues. CDR3: CASSLYRGTDTQYF. The CDR3 DNA follows: TGCGCCAGCAGCTTGTACAGGGGCACAGATACGCAGTATTTT.

This rearrangement joins TRBV7-8 to TRBJ1-6; 7 bases fit TRBD1. The V gene's germline CDR1 is SGHVS and CDR2 FQNEAQ. This CDR3 contains 14 residues. V was pared by 3 bases and J by 8 bases, with 4 bases of the junction left unmatched. The CDR3 DNA follows: TGTGCCAGCAGCTTTACAGGGACAGATTCACCCCTCCACTTT. It is translated as CASSFTGTDSPLHF. Full variable domain (remainder filled in from reference TRBV7-8 and TRBJ1-6): GAGVSQSPRYKVAKRGQDVALRCDPISGHVSLFWYQQALGQGPEFLTYFQNEAQLDKSGLPSDRFFAERPEGSVSTLKIQRTQQEDSAVYLCASSFTGTDSPLHFGNGTRLTVT.

The rearrangement links TRBV7-3 to TRBJ2-5; no definite D call. The CDR3 sequence is 13 residues long. In germline, CDR1 is SGHTA, CDR2 FQGTGA. Trimming took 5 bases from V and 2 from J, leaving 9 bases between them. CDR3 DNA: TGTGCCAGCAGCCCTGGCTCGCAAGAGACCCAGTACTTC. Its translation: CASSPGSQETQYF.